The 30 T cell receptor beta chains in this list originate from one sample, sequenced in a study of regulatory T cells in long-lasting Graves disease. Described time point: persistent/refractory GD, antithyroid drugs over 5 years with positive TRAb. Generation of the TCR library employed RNA extracted from PBMCs. Construction of TCR beta libraries relied on iRepertoire HTBI primers and on Arm-PCR targeting CDR3 regions. TCRdb passed the multiplex PCR reads through MiXCR, listing each CDR3 protein once. The sample has approximately 400,000 distinct CDR3 sequences, roughly a quarter seen once. The source material was peripheral blood mononuclear cells (PBMCs), sampled when the disease was refractory, from a patient treated with antithyroid drugs. These receptors originate from a female donor with Graves disease.

CDR3 DNA: TGTGCCAGCAGTGAAAGGCCGGACAGGGGGCCAAACACTGAAGCTTTCTTT. Translated, it gives CASSERPDRGPNTEAFF. The rearrangement joins TRBV6-1 to TRBJ1-1, with 11 bases that match TRBD1. Trimming at V came to 2 bases and at J to 2 bases, leaving 7 bases not matched to a gene. Germline values: CDR1 MNHNS, CDR2 SASEGT. This CDR3 spans 17 amino acids.

This clonotype was counted at least ten times. The V gene is TRBV30, the J gene TRBJ1-2; no clear D. Trimming removed 4 bases from V and 3 bases from J, with 12 bases in between. The CDR3 has 13 residues. CDR1 is GTSNPN and CDR2 is SVGIG in the germline V gene (reference sequence). The DNA of the CDR3 is TGTGCCTGGACTCCGGCCACCCACTATGGCTACACCTTC. Protein product: CAWTPATHYGYTF. The complete variable domain, with remaining parts taken from reference TRBV30 and TRBJ1-2, reads SQTIHQWPATLVQPVGSPLSLECTVEGTSNPNLYWYRQAAGRGLQLLFYSVGIGQISSEVPQNLSASRPQDRQFILSSKKLLLSDSGFYLCAWTPATHYGYTFGSGTRLTVV.

The sample holds many counts of this clonotype. The chain carries TRBV28 and TRBJ1-2; D might be TRBD1 (5 bases). V lost 6 bases to trimming and J lost 3 bases, with 14 bases between them. Germline assignment: CDR1 MDHEN and CDR2 SYDVKM. The CDR3 loop spans 14 amino acids. The CDR3 protein is CASSLAGGDYGYTF. In DNA form, the CDR3 reads TGTGCCAGCAGCCTCGCGGGGGGGGACTATGGCTACACCTTC.

The genes are TRBV19 and TRBJ2-7, with 9 bases fitting TRBD1. Trimming cost V 5 bases and J 6 bases; bases outside gene matches: 11. The CDR3 has 15 amino acids. Germline V gives CDR1 LNHDA, CDR2 SQIVND (reference sequence). CDR3 loop: CASSVQQGAIAEQYF. CDR3 in DNA: TGTGCCAGTAGTGTTCAACAGGGGGCGATTGCCGAGCAGTACTTC.

J is TRBJ2-5 and V is TRBV7-2, with D possibly being TRBD2 (6 bases). Trimming cost V 1 base and J 2 bases, with 14 bases left between them. The CDR3 totals 16 residues. Germline V gene data show CDR1 as SGHTA and CDR2 as FQGNSA. CDR3 DNA: TGTGCCAGCAGCTTAGTGGCAACTAGCTGGCAAGAGACCCAGTACTTC. It yields the protein CASSLVATSWQETQYF.

The J gene is TRBJ1-1, the V gene TRBV7-2; D not resolved. Germline V CDR1 and CDR2: SGHTA, FQGNSA. V lost 5 bases to trimming and J lost 4 bases, with 8 bases between them. The CDR3 contains 12 residues. CDR3 in amino acids: CASSPRATEAFF. The CDR3 DNA reads TGTGCCAGCAGCCCCCGGGCCACTGAAGCTTTCTTT. The full variable domain, completed using reference TRBV7-2 and TRBJ1-1, is GAGVSQSPSNKVTEKGKDVELRCDPISGHTALYWYRQSLGQGLEFLIYFQGNSAPDKSGLPSDRFSAERTGGSVSTLTIQRTQQEDSAVYLCASSPRATEAFFGQGTRLTVV.

The rearrangement links TRBV7-2 to TRBJ2-2, with 8 positions matching TRBD2. This CDR3 contains 19 residues. Germline-derived CDR1 and CDR2 are SGHTA and FQGNSA. Trimming took 2 bases from V and 3 from J; bases not matched to a gene: 14. CDR3: CASSLTTRTSTHDTGELFF. CDR3 nucleotide sequence: TGTGCCAGCAGCTTAACTACCCGGACTAGCACTCACGACACCGGGGAGCTGTTTTTT.

This rearrangement joins TRBV3-1 to TRBJ1-2, with 8 nucleotides matching TRBD1. The CDR3 covers 17 residues. In germline, CDR1 is LGHDT, CDR2 YNNKEL (reference sequence). The ends lost 0 bases at V and 4 bases at J; junction bases unmatched: 10. CDR3 region: CASSQENRKDRAYGYTF. The CDR3 DNA reads as TGTGCCAGCAGCCAAGAAAACCGTAAGGACAGGGCCTATGGCTACACCTTC.

This clonotype was seen repeatedly, ten times or more. The chain combines TRBV7-2 with TRBJ1-5; D is unresolved. V was cut by 1 base and J by 4 bases, with 5 bases left in between. Germline-derived CDR1 and CDR2 are SGHTA and FQGNSA. This CDR3 spans 13 amino acids. The CDR3 bases are TGTGCCAGCAGCTTAGTCCCAAATCAGCCCCAGCATTTT. Amino acids: CASSLVPNQPQHF.

This chain uses TRBV7-8 with TRBJ1-5; D unclear. The CDR3 has 14 amino acids. The V end was cut by 1 base, the J end by 1 base, with 5 bases between. The germline CDR1 and CDR2 sequences are SGHVS and FQNEAQ. The CDR3 region is CASSLVESNQPQHF. The CDR3 bases are TGTGCCAGCAGCTTAGTGGAGAGCAATCAGCCCCAGCATTTT. Based on the CDR3 plus reference TRBV7-8 and TRBJ1-5, the full variable domain is GAGVSQSPRYKVAKRGQDVALRCDPISGHVSLFWYQQALGQGPEFLTYFQNEAQLDKSGLPSDRFFAERPEGSVSTLKIQRTQQEDSAVYLCASSLVESNQPQHFGDGTRLSIL.

The rearrangement links TRBV3-1 to TRBJ1-6; 9 nucleotides match TRBD1. V shed 4 bases, J shed 6 bases, and the junction held 10 bases outside the gene matches. The CDR3 runs 17 residues. Looked up from germline, CDR1 is LGHDT and CDR2 is YNNKEL (reference sequence). Written as DNA, the CDR3 is TGTGCCAGCAGCCTCCGGGACAGGGCGAACCTTAATTCACCCCTCCACTTT. This encodes CASSLRDRANLNSPLHF.

This clonotype was picked up a small number of times. The chain links TRBV3-1 to TRBJ2-7; D unclear. The CDR3 runs 15 residues. V dropped 4 bases and J dropped 2 bases, with 15 bases sitting between them. Germline V CDR1 and CDR2: LGHDT, YNNKEL (reference sequence). The CDR3 is CASSRFTDAPYEQYF. The CDR3 bases are TGTGCCAGCAGCCGTTTCACCGACGCCCCCTACGAGCAGTACTTC.

V gene TRBV29-1 combines with J gene TRBJ2-7; TRBD2 might be the D (5 bases). In germline, CDR1 is SQVTM, CDR2 ANQGSEA. The CDR3 runs to 16 residues. The V end lost 4 bases, the J end lost 2 bases, and 21 bases lay between the germline ends. The CDR3 loop reads CSVVLSSRDFPYEQYF. For the CDR3, the DNA is TGCAGCGTTGTTTTGTCTAGTCGGGATTTCCCCTACGAGCAGTACTTC.

The chain recombines TRBV28 with TRBJ1-5, with no clear D. This CDR3 has 17 amino acids. Trimming left V 5 bases short and J 0 bases short, with 17 bases between. Germline CDR1 MDHEN, CDR2 SYDVKM. The DNA of the CDR3 is TGTGCCAGCAGTCGCGGCAGCGTCGCTGATAGCAATCAGCCCCAGCATTTT. Its translation is CASSRGSVADSNQPQHF.

This chain links TRBV25-1 with TRBJ2-5; possible D gene TRBD2, 6 bases. V lost 3 bases to trimming and J lost 5 bases, with 22 bases between them. The CDR3 runs to 17 residues. Germline loops: CDR1 MGHDK, CDR2 SYGVNS. This chain's CDR3 is CASSDFGGAGPKETQYF. CDR3 nucleotides: TGTGCCAGCAGTGATTTTGGAGGTGCGGGACCCAAGGAGACCCAGTACTTC.

Note on this clonotype: A much larger clone is a single base away; this may be a read error. The genes are TRBV28 and TRBJ1-5; no clear D. From germline, CDR1 is MDHEN and CDR2 SYDVKM. CDR3 size: 14 residues. The CDR3 sequence is CASSVRVGNQPRHF. Here the CDR3 DNA reads TGTGCCAGCAGTGTTAGGGTTGGCAATCAGCCCCGGCATTTT.

In this sample, this clonotype turned up many times. The chain recombines TRBV2 with TRBJ1-1; 7 bases map to TRBD1. The CDR3 runs to 13 residues. Germline CDR1 is SNHLY and CDR2 is FYNNEI. V shed 7 bases, J shed 5 bases, and the junction held 7 bases outside the gene matches. The DNA of the CDR3 is TGTGCCAGCATTAAACCAGGGGGTACTGAAGCTTTCTTT. Amino acid sequence: CASIKPGGTEAFF.

In this sample, this clonotype turned up a few times. The chain is built from TRBV19 and TRBJ2-2, with D hard to call. CDR1 and CDR2 (germline): LNHDA, SQIVND (reference sequence). V was pared by 7 bases and J by 6 bases, with 15 bases between. This CDR3 has 14 amino acids. The CDR3 loop is CASTLESLSGELFF. The DNA of the CDR3 is TGTGCCAGTACCCTCGAGAGTCTATCCGGGGAGCTGTTTTTT.

This chain links TRBV7-9 with TRBJ1-1; D not certain. V was pared by 2 bases and J by 4 bases, with 11 bases between. The CDR3 runs 14 residues. Germline V CDR1 and CDR2: SEHNR, FQNEAQ (reference sequence). The CDR3 protein is CASSLTEGSTEAFF. CDR3 sequence (DNA): TGTGCCAGCAGCTTAACGGAAGGGAGCACTGAAGCTTTCTTT.

This chain joins TRBV30 and TRBJ2-5; tentatively, D is TRBD1 (5 bases). Germline V lookup: CDR1 GTSNPN, CDR2 SVGIG (reference sequence). Between the trimmed V and J ends, which lost 2 bases and 5 bases, there was a span of 12 bases. CDR3 size: 13 residues. The CDR3 here is CAWSFQGLETQYF. CDR3 DNA sequence: TGTGCCTGGAGTTTTCAGGGTTTGGAGACCCAGTACTTC.

This clonotype was counted at least ten times. The chain joins TRBV28 to TRBJ1-2; D is possibly TRBD1 (6 bases). CDR3 length: 14 amino acids. The ends were cut back, 5 bases at V and 0 bases at J, with 10 bases in the middle. Germline V gene sequence: CDR1 MDHEN, CDR2 SYDVKM. CDR3 sequence: CASSTGITNYGYTF. The CDR3 nucleotides are TGTGCCAGCAGTACAGGGATAACTAACTATGGCTACACCTTC.

This clonotype was counted only a few times. The gene calls are TRBV29-1 and TRBJ2-5; D is uncertain. The CDR3 is 15 amino acids. Germline assignment: CDR1 SQVTM and CDR2 ANQGSEA. Trimming removed 3 bases from V and 5 bases from J, with 19 bases in between. The CDR3 is CSVDPKRGARETQYF. CDR3 nucleotides: TGCAGCGTTGACCCCAAGCGTGGAGCACGGGAGACCCAGTACTTC.

This clonotype was observed many times. The chain couples TRBV7-9 to TRBJ2-7; D unclear. The CDR3 sequence is 14 residues long. V lost 1 base and J 0 bases, leaving 7 bases between the germline ends. From germline, CDR1 is SEHNR and CDR2 FQNEAQ (reference sequence). CDR3 nucleotides: TGTGCCAGCAGCTTAGATGGCAGCTCCTACGAGCAGTACTTC. This sequence encodes CASSLDGSSYEQYF.

This clonotype was counted a few times. The rearrangement links TRBV12-3 or TRBV12-4 to TRBJ1-1, with D tentatively TRBD1 (6 bases). The CDR3 is 14 amino acids. Trimming cost V 7 bases and J 2 bases, with 14 bases left between them. The CDR3 coding sequence is TGTGCCAGCAAAAGGACAGCTCTCAACACTGAAGCTTTCTTT. It encodes CASKRTALNTEAFF.

This clonotype has ten or more counts. The chain couples TRBV6-2 or TRBV6-3 to TRBJ1-5; weak D call: TRBD1 (5 bases). Trimming stripped 0 bases from V and 1 base from J, with 7 bases between. CDR1 and CDR2 (germline): MNHEY, SVGEGT. This CDR3 comprises 15 residues. In DNA, the CDR3 is TGTGCCAGCAGTTACTCGGGGGACAGCAATCAGCCCCAGCATTTT. It yields the protein CASSYSGDSNQPQHF.

This clonotype has just one count. The gene calls are TRBV15 and TRBJ2-2, with TRBD1 matching 9 bases. This CDR3 has 14 residues. V shed 5 bases, J shed 7 bases, and the junction held 5 bases outside the gene matches. The germline gives CDR1 LNHNV, CDR2 YYDKDF (reference sequence). Here the CDR3 DNA reads TGTGCCACCAGCGGCGACAGGGGGGTCGGGGAGCTGTTTTTT. Its protein is CATSGDRGVGELFF.

This clonotype was found many times. The rearrangement joins TRBV29-1 to TRBJ1-2; 8 positions agree with TRBD1. Germline CDR1 SQVTM, CDR2 ANQGSEA. The CDR3 sequence is 13 residues long. The V gene end was trimmed by 6 bases and the J gene end by 8 bases; junction bases not matched to a gene: 11. The CDR3 sequence: CSVEDRAGAGYTF. CDR3 nucleotides: TGCAGCGTCGAGGACAGGGCAGGAGCAGGCTACACCTTC. Filled out from reference TRBV29-1 and TRBJ1-2, the complete variable domain reads SAVISQKPSRDICQRGTSLTIQCQVDSQVTMMFWYRQQPGQSLTLIATANQGSEATYESGFVIDKFPISRPNLTFSTLTVSNMSPEDSSIYLCSVEDRAGAGYTFGSGTRLTVV.

The genes are TRBV6-6 and TRBJ2-7; D call uncertain. Trimming removed 0 bases at V and 5 bases at J, with 8 bases between. The CDR3 covers 13 residues. The germline CDR1 and CDR2 sequences are MNHNY and SVGAGI (reference sequence). This CDR3 reads CASSYSGTNEQYF. For the CDR3, the DNA is TGTGCCAGCAGTTACTCGGGCACTAACGAGCAGTACTTC.

This clonotype was seen a few times. V gene TRBV6-5 combines with J gene TRBJ1-2; no clear D. The germline gives CDR1 MNHEY, CDR2 SVGAGI. Trimming pared 6 bases from V and 6 bases from J, leaving 14 bases between. The CDR3 is 13 amino acids. CDR3 sequence reads: CASSYRLIDGYTF. CDR3 in DNA: TGTGCCAGCAGCTACCGACTGATCGATGGCTACACCTTC.

The chain is built from TRBV7-9 and TRBJ2-3; D unresolved. The CDR3 spans 17 residues. Germline V gene data show CDR1 as SEHNR and CDR2 as FQNEAQ (reference sequence). The germline V and J ends were trimmed by 2 bases and 0 bases, with 15 bases remaining between them. This CDR3 is CASSLFVGGPSTDTQYF. CDR3 nucleotide sequence: TGTGCCAGCAGCTTATTCGTCGGTGGGCCTAGCACAGATACGCAGTATTTT.